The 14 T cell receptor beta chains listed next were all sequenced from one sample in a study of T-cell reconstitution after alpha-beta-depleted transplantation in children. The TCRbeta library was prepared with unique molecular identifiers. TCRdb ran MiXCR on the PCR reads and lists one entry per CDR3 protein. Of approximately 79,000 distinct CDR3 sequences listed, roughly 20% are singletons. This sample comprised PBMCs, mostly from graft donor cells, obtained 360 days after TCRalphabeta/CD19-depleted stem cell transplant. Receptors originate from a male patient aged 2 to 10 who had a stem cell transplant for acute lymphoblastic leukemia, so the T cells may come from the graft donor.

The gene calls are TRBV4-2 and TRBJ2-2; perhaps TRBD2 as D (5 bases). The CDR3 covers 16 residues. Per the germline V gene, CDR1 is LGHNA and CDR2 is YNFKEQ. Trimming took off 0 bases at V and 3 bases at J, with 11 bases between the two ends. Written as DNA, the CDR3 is TGTGCCAGCAGCCAAGATGCGGTCGGGGACACCGGGGAGCTGTTTTTT. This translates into CASSQDAVGDTGELFF.

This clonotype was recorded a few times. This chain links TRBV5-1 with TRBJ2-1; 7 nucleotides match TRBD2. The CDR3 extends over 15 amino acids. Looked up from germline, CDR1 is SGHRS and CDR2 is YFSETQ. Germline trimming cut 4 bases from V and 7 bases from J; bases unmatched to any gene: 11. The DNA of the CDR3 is TGCGCCAGCAGCCCAGGCGGCGGGAGCTATAATGAGCAGTTCTTC. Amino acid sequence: CASSPGGGSYNEQFF.

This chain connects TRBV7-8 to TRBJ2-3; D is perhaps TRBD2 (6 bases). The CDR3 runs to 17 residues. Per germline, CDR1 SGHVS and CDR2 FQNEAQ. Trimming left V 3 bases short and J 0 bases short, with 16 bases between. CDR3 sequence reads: CASSLLPGATSTDTQYF. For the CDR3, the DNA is TGTGCCAGCAGCTTGCTCCCGGGAGCCACTAGCACAGATACGCAGTATTTT.

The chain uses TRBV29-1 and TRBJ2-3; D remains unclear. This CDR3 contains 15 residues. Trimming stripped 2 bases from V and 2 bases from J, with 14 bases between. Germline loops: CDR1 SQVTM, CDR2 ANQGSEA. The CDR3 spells CSVEPDTVYTDTQYF. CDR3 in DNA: TGCAGCGTTGAACCAGACACCGTCTACACAGATACGCAGTATTTT.

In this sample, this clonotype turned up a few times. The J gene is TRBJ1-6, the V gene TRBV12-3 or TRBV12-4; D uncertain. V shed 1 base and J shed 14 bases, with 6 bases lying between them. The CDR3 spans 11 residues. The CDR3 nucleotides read TGTGCCAGCAGTTTAGGGGTGACCCTCCACTTT. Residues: CASSLGVTLHF.

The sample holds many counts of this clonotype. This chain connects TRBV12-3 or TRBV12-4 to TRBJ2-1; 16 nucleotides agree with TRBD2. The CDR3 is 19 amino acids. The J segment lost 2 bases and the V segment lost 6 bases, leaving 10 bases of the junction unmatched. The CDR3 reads CASSQPGLAGGPAYNEQFF. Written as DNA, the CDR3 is TGTGCCAGCAGCCAGCCGGGACTAGCGGGAGGGCCGGCCTACAATGAGCAGTTCTTC.

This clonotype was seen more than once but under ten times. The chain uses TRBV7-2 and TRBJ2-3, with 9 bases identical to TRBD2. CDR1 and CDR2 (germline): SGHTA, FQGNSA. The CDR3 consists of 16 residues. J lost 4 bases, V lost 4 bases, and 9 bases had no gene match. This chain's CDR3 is CASSSLWLAGPDTQYF. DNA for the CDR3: TGTGCCAGCAGCTCATTATGGCTAGCGGGACCAGATACGCAGTATTTT.

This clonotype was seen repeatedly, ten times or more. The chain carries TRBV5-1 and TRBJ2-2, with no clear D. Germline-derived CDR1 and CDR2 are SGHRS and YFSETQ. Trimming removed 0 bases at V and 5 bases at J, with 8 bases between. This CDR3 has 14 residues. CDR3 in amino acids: CASSLAVETGELFF. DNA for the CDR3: TGCGCCAGCAGCTTGGCCGTAGAAACCGGGGAGCTGTTTTTT.

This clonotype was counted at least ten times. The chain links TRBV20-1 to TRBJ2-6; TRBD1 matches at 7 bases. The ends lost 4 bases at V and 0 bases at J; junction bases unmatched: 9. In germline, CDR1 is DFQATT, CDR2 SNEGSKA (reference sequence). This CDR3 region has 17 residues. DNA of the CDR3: TGCAGTGCTATGAAGGGGGCCGGGACCTCTGGGGCCAACGTCCTGACTTTC. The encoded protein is CSAMKGAGTSGANVLTF.

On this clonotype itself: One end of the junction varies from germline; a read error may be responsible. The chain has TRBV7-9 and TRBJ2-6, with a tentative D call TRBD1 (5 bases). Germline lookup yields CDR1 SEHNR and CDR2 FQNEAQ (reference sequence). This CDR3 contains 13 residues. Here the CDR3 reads CASSPSGANVLAF. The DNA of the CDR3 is TGTGCCAGCAGCCCCTCTGGGGCCAACGTCCTGGCTTTC. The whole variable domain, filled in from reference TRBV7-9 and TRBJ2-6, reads DTGVSQNPRHKITKRGQNVTFRCDPISEHNRLYWYRQTLGQGPEFLTYFQNEAQLEKSRLLSDRFSAERPKGSFSTLEIQRTEQGDSAMYLCASSPSGANVLAFGAGSRLTVL.

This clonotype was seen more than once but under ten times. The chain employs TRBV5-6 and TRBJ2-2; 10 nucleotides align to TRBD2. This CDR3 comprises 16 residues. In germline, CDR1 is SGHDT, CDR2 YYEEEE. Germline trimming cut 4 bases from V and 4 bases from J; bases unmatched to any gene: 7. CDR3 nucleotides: TGTGCCAGCAGCCCGCGACTAGCGGGTCCCACCGGGGAGCTGTTTTTT. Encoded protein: CASSPRLAGPTGELFF.

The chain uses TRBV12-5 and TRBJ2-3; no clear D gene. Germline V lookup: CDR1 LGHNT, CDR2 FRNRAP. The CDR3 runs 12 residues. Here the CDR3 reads CACCHIADTQYF. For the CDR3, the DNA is TGTGCCTGCTGCCATATAGCAGATACGCAGTATTTT.

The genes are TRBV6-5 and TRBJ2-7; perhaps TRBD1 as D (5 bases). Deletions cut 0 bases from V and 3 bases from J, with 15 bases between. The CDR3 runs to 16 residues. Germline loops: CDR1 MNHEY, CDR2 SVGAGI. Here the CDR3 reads CASSYSPRVPSYEQYF. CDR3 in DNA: TGTGCCAGCAGTTACTCACCCAGGGTTCCGAGCTACGAGCAGTACTTC.

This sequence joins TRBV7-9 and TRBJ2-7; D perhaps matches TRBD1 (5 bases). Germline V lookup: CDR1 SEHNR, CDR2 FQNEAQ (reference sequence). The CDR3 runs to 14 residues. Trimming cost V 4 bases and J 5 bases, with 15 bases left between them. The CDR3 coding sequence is TGTGCCAGCAGCTCAAGTAAGGACAACCACGAGCAGTACTTC. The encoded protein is CASSSSKDNHEQYF.